The T cell receptor (beta chain) described here comes from a study of T cells in Graves' hyperthyroidism and ophthalmopathy. Study context: Specimen type is peripheral blood, collected at initial diagnosis prior to any treatment. Study findings and constraints: Among thyroid clonotypes expanded above 0.001, most also appeared in blood. Ophthalmopathy onset followed model prediction by a median roughly six months.

On the basis of clinical symptoms, serum thyroxine and TRAb, thyroid ultrasound and orbital computed tomography, diagnoses were made. The length of the CDR3 is 14 residues. The ends were cut back, 2 bases at V and 3 bases at J, with 10 bases in the middle. Germline V CDR1 and CDR2: MNHNY, SVGAGI (reference sequence). It was RNA transcripts that yielded the amplified TCR beta CDR3 regions. During a first-round RT-PCR of the TCR CDR3, the HTBI primer set was used. TCRdb recomputed calls from the multiplex PCR reads with MiXCR, one row per CDR3 protein. The table records a few hundred thousand distinct CDR3 sequences, approximately 16% of them present only once. This clonotype was seen repeatedly, ten times or more. The antigen is unknown.

This TCR was recovered from a woman aged 40 to 55 with Graves' ophthalmopathy. The sequenced sample consisted of blood. V and J are TRBV6-6 and TRBJ2-5; D not resolved. The CDR3 loop reads CASSYEAVKETQYF. For the CDR3, the DNA is TGTGCCAGCAGTTACGAGGCAGTTAAAGAGACCCAGTACTTC.